The 11 T cell receptor beta chains presented below share a single source sample, sequenced in a study of blood T cell repertoires in COVID-19. Here immunoSEQ multiplex PCR was the method, and the copy in TCRdb shows in-frame clones only, minus some. The data show approximately 200,000 clones, around 90% seen once. Sequencing was done on a sample of PBMCs or T cells enriched from blood (not recorded which). These receptors came from a woman aged 25 to 39 who had recovered from COVID-19.

CDR3 in DNA: TGTGCCAGCAGCCAAGTCAGGTCTGAGACCCAGTACTTC. This encodes CASSQVRSETQYF. This sequence joins TRBV3-1 (or the pseudogene TRBV3-2) and TRBJ2-5, with D unresolved. This CDR3 is built from 13 residues. V lost 1 base and J lost 5, with 8 bases in between. In germline, CDR1 is LGHDT, CDR2 YNNKEL (reference sequence).

This sequence joins TRBV27 and TRBJ1-5; maybe TRBD1 (5 bases). Looked up from germline, CDR1 is MNHEY and CDR2 is SMNVEV (reference sequence). V lost 6 bases, J lost 3 bases, and 15 bases lay in between. The CDR3 loop spans 15 amino acids. The CDR3 DNA follows: TGTGCCAGCAGAGATCATAGGGGTGCCAATCAGCCCCAGCATTTT. Its translation: CASRDHRGANQPQHF.

This clone was seen more than once but under ten times. This chain uses TRBV2 with TRBJ1-6; D unclear. Germline V lookup: CDR1 SNHLY, CDR2 FYNNEI. V dropped 2 bases and J dropped 0 bases, with 5 bases sitting between them. This CDR3 is built from 15 residues. Here the CDR3 reads CASSEPSSYNSPLHF. The CDR3 nucleotides are TGTGCCAGCAGTGAACCGAGCTCCTATAATTCACCCCTCCACTTT. Full variable domain (rest looked up from reference TRBV2 and TRBJ1-6): EPEVTQTPSHQVTQMGQEVILRCVPISNHLYFYWYRQILGQKVEFLVSFYNNEISEKSEIFDDQFSVERPDGSNFTLKIRSTKLEDSAMYFCASSEPSSYNSPLHFGNGTRLTVT.

The CDR3 nucleotides read TGTGCCAGCAGCTTAGGTTTCGTCACCGGGGAGCTGTTTTTT. Protein: CASSLGFVTGELFF. V usage is TRBV7-2 and J usage is TRBJ2-2; D call uncertain. The CDR3 is 14 residues long. Germline CDR1 reads SGHTA; CDR2 reads FQGNSA. Trimming took off 1 base at V and 4 bases at J, with 7 bases between the two ends.

This chain links TRBV6-5 with TRBJ2-1; D remains ambiguous. Trimming removed 10 bases from V and 0 bases from J, with 10 bases in between. The CDR3 runs 13 residues. CDR1 and CDR2 (germline): MNHEY, SVGAGI. The CDR3 DNA reads TGTGCCACCTCCTGGAGCTCCTACAATGAGCAGTTCTTC. Translated: CATSWSSYNEQFF.

This chain links TRBV7-9 with TRBJ1-2; D is possibly TRBD1 (5 bases). Trimming cost V 4 bases and J 4 bases, with 13 bases left between them. This CDR3 contains 14 residues. CDR1 and CDR2 from the germline V gene are SEHNR and FQNEAQ (reference sequence). The CDR3 nucleotides are TGTGCCAGCAGCTCCGGCGGGGACTTCTATGGCTACACCTTC. The encoded protein is CASSSGGDFYGYTF. The full variable domain, its missing parts supplied by reference TRBV7-9 and TRBJ1-2, is DTGVSQNPRHKITKRGQNVTFRCDPISEHNRLYWYRQTLGQGPEFLTYFQNEAQLEKSRLLSDRFSAERPKGSFSTLEIQRTEQGDSAMYLCASSSGGDFYGYTFGSGTRLTVV.

The chain employs TRBV3-1 (or the pseudogene TRBV3-2) and TRBJ1-2; D might be TRBD1 (6 bases). Germline V gives CDR1 LGHDT, CDR2 YNNKEL (reference sequence). The CDR3 sequence is 14 residues long. V lost 4 bases to trimming and J lost 3 bases, with 12 bases between them. The CDR3: CASSPWTVDYGYTF. DNA for the CDR3: TGTGCCAGCAGCCCATGGACAGTGGACTATGGCTACACCTTC.

V usage is TRBV30 and J usage is TRBJ1-3; a weak D match, TRBD1 (5 bases). V lost 2 bases, J lost 0 bases, and 11 bases lay in between. This CDR3 has 15 residues. The germline V gene has CDR1 GTSNPN and CDR2 SVGIG (reference sequence). CDR3 nucleotides: TGTGCCTGGAGTACAATACAGGCCTCTGGAAACACCATATATTTT. This gives the protein CAWSTIQASGNTIYF.

V and J are TRBV14 and TRBJ1-2; D gene uncertain. Germline CDR1 reads SGHDN; CDR2 reads FVKESK. The CDR3 extends over 15 amino acids. V was cut by 1 base and J by 8 bases, with 17 bases left in between. The CDR3 DNA sequence: TGTGCCAGCAGCCAAGCCCGGACTGCCGGCGGCGGCTACACCTTC. Translating it yields CASSQARTAGGGYTF.

The rearrangement uses TRBV28 and TRBJ2-3, with TRBD2 matching over 8 bases. With 2 bases clipped from V and 2 bases from J, the junction kept 3 bases outside the gene matches. The germline V gene has CDR1 MDHEN and CDR2 SYDVKM. The CDR3 contains 15 residues. CDR3 sequence: CASSLASGPTDTQYF. CDR3 DNA sequence: TGTGCCAGCAGTTTAGCTAGCGGGCCCACAGATACGCAGTATTTT.

The rearrangement uses TRBV7-3 and TRBJ1-2; 8 bases are shared with TRBD1. CDR3 length: 14 residues. The V and J ends lost 2 bases and 6 bases, in that order; junction bases with no gene match: 5. From germline, CDR1 is SGHTA and CDR2 FQGTGA. The CDR3 region is CASSLGQGVDGYTF. CDR3 bases: TGTGCCAGCAGCTTAGGACAGGGAGTTGATGGCTACACCTTC. The complete variable domain, with remaining parts taken from reference TRBV7-3 and TRBJ1-2, reads GAGVSQTPSNKVTEKGKYVELRCDPISGHTALYWYRQSLGQGPEFLIYFQGTGAADDSGLPNDRFFAVRPEGSVSTLKIQRTERGDSAVYLCASSLGQGVDGYTFGSGTRLTVV.